This T cell receptor (beta chain) stems from a study of blood T cell repertoires in COVID-19. Study as a whole: Acute-phase and convalescent COVID-19 samples originated in the United States, Italy and Spain. PBMCs, B-cell-depleted T cells, or T cells were the source of the cDNA or gDNA that made up the material.

The count of this clone is one. Authors' data handling: Reference gene primers were amplified, and this amplification served to estimate nucleated cell counts. The data were produced by immunoSEQ multiplex PCR, yet TCRdb's version contains in-frame clones alone and is incomplete. The DNA gave D and trimming, while V, J and clone size come from that table. The sample lists about 73,000 clones, roughly 83% occurring once. The germline CDR1 and CDR2 sequences are SGHAT and FQNNGV. The V end lost 5 bases, the J end lost 6 bases, and 13 bases lay between the germline ends. The CDR3 has 13 residues. The chain couples TRBV11-2 to TRBJ1-2, with a possible D match to TRBD1 (6 bases). The sequence was collected from a woman in her fifties or sixties with acute or convalescent COVID-19. What was sequenced was peripheral blood. CDR3 DNA sequence: TGTGCCAGCAGCGTCGACAGGCTCGATGGCTACACCTTC. It encodes CASSVDRLDGYTF.